This T cell receptor (beta chain) was sequenced during a study of blood T cell repertoires in COVID-19. On the study more broadly: Spain, Italy and the United States supplied samples that represented acute and convalescent COVID-19. T cells, B-cell-depleted T cells, or PBMCs provided the cDNA or gDNA that served as material.

Per the authors' pipeline: It was from reference gene primer amplification that nucleated cell counts were estimated. Profiled with immunoSEQ multiplex PCR; TCRdb holds only in-frame clones, not every one. V, J and clone size derive from that table, while D and trimming were established from the DNA sequence. The table records hundreds of thousands of clones, over 70% of them present only once. Enrolment of Seattle patients took place during active infection, and they were followed longitudinally. J was trimmed by 6 bases and V by 5 bases; bases with no gene match: 2. Germline CDR1 SGHTA, CDR2 FQGTGA. This CDR3 spans 13 amino acids. This clone was picked up a small number of times.

The material sequenced was peripheral blood. This TCR came from a woman aged 45-65 years with COVID-19, enrolled during active disease. This sequence joins TRBV7-3 and TRBJ2-2, with 8 bases lining up with TRBD1. CDR3 loop: CASSQQGAGELFF. The CDR3 nucleotides are TGTGCCAGCAGCCAACAGGGGGCCGGGGAGCTGTTTTTT.